This is a list of T cell receptor beta chains from one sample in a study of OX40 agonist ivuxolimab in advanced cancers. Here immunoSEQ multiplex PCR was the method, and the copy in TCRdb shows in-frame clones only, minus some. The sample carries 65,000 to 100,000 clones, approximately 85% recorded once. The sample consisted of CD4+ or CD8+ T cells sorted from blood, taken in a trial of the OX40 agonist ivuxolimab. All receptors come from an adult with an advanced solid tumor such as melanoma, head and neck, liver or kidney cancer. Each CDR3 is given with its conserved first and last residue. D genes are given only for firm matches.

j_call v_call d_call cdr3_length cdr3_aa
TRBJ2-7 TRBV2 . 14 CASSGRGGSYEQYF
TRBJ2-3 TRBV5-1 TRBD2 15 CASSSGTSGVDTQYF
TRBJ1-2 TRBV10-3 . 13 CAISGRSNYGYTF
TRBJ2-5 TRBV19 . 14 CATTRGRGQETQYF
TRBJ2-3 TRBV4-1 . 15 CASSQWRTSTDTQYF
TRBJ1-2 TRBV11-2 TRBD1 19 CASSLDFASRDSRRYGYTF
TRBJ2-1 TRBV27 . 11 CASRSPNEQFF
TRBJ2-2 TRBV7-9 . 12 CASSLESGELFF
TRBJ2-5 TRBV6-1 . 12 CASSEYAETQYF
TRBJ1-1 TRBV5-1 TRBD1 14 CASSMGTENTEAFF
TRBJ1-2 TRBV7-2 TRBD1 13 CASSFTGGGGYTF
TRBJ2-7 TRBV5-1 TRBD1 16 CASTNLGTGSSYEQYF
TRBJ2-3 TRBV7-8 TRBD2 15 CASSSGTISTDTQYF
TRBJ2-5 TRBV7-7 . 15 CASSLSRDSQETQYF
TRBJ2-1 TRBV19 . 12 CASSIGGGEQFF
TRBJ2-7 TRBV27 . 14 CASSWTGYSYEQYF
TRBJ2-1 TRBV12-5 . 11 CASAPPTEQFF
TRBJ2-1 TRBV4-1 TRBD2 15 CASSQELADYNEQFF
TRBJ2-2 TRBV11-1 . 12 CASSRTAGELFF
TRBJ2-5 TRBV19 TRBD1 14 CASSSRTGEETQYF
TRBJ1-3 TRBV5-5 TRBD1 15 CASSAGQSSGNTIYF
TRBJ1-2 TRBV18 . 14 CASLQPGANYGYTF
TRBJ2-7 TRBV6-5 TRBD1 12 CASNRQGGEQYF
TRBJ2-1 TRBV7-9 . 14 CASSLVVREHEQFF
TRBJ2-7 TRBV5-1 TRBD1 15 CASSLVGDRGSEQYF
TRBJ2-3 TRBV5-1 TRBD2 16 CASSFPIAGGRDTQYF
TRBJ2-7 TRBV7-9 . 12 CASSFTPYEQYF
TRBJ2-3 TRBV4-1 . 17 CASSRSLYPLSTDTQYF
TRBJ2-3 TRBV4-3 TRBD2 16 CASSLSGLAEADTQYF
TRBJ1-1 TRBV28 TRBD1 17 CASTRLPEGQVNTEAFF
TRBJ2-1 TRBV6-4 TRBD2 13 CASSVEREDSQFF
TRBJ2-3 TRBV6-5 . 15 CASSYWAGNTDTQYF
TRBJ2-3 TRBV5-4 . 17 CASSPSRAGDLADTQYF
TRBJ1-5 TRBV10-3 . 17 CAISESAPGRGNQPQHF
TRBJ2-1 TRBV7-3 . 13 CASSAGTTNEQFF
TRBJ2-7 TRBV6-6 TRBD1 13 CASSLGTAPKQYF
TRBJ2-2 TRBV4-2 . 16 CASSLGQSENTGELFF
TRBJ2-5 TRBV9 . 14 CASSVARGEETQYF